The 31 T cell receptor beta chains listed next were all sequenced from one sample in a study of cytomegalovirus exposure and HLA in healthy donors (dated by TCRdb to about 2017). Library construction relied on the immunoSEQ multiplex PCR assay. A mixture of 60 forward primers for TCR Vbeta segments and 13 reverse primers for TCR Jbeta segments was used in the multiplex PCR. As stored in TCRdb, this immuneACCESS dataset retains in-frame rearrangements with V and J assigned. A fraction of the clones does not appear; measured against another copy, unresolved V genes explain less than half of the discrepancy, and the remainder lacks a known reason. The sample profile shows tens of thousands of clones; 78% of them were found once. Roughly a tenth of the sample is held by the ten biggest clonotypes. The sequenced sample consisted of PBMCs. The receptor source for this set is a middle-aged man in good health and CMV-seronegative.

This rearrangement joins TRBV6-1 to TRBJ2-3; possible D gene TRBD2, 6 bases. Germline assignment: CDR1 MNHNS and CDR2 SASEGT. Trimming stripped 6 bases from V and 11 bases from J, with 15 bases between. This CDR3 spans 12 amino acids. The CDR3: CASSRGPGGQYF. In DNA, the CDR3 is TGTGCCAGCAGCCGAGGTCCCGGGGGGCAGTATTTT.

The chain recombines TRBV27 with TRBJ2-1; 10 nucleotides line up with TRBD2. V shed 5 bases, J shed 5 bases, and the junction held 9 bases outside the gene matches. This CDR3 has 16 residues. CDR1 and CDR2 (germline): MNHEY, SMNVEV (reference sequence). CDR3 DNA sequence: TGTGCCAGCAGTAAGGAACGGACTAGCGGCAACAATGAGCAGTTCTTC. Amino acids: CASSKERTSGNNEQFF.

J is TRBJ1-5 and V is TRBV7-2; no reliable D call. Germline V gene data show CDR1 as SGHTA and CDR2 as FQGNSA. V was trimmed by 1 base and J by 9 bases, leaving 7 bases between them. This CDR3 spans 12 amino acids. The CDR3 reads CASSLDSGPQHF. The CDR3 bases are TGTGCCAGCAGCTTAGACTCAGGGCCCCAGCATTTT.

The chain is built from TRBV7-2 and TRBJ1-6; 10 bases fit TRBD1. The CDR3 is 15 residues long. Germline V gene sequence: CDR1 SGHTA, CDR2 FQGNSA. With 0 bases clipped from V and 10 bases from J, the junction kept 3 bases outside the gene matches. CDR3 loop: CASSLAGQGTSPLHF. The CDR3 DNA reads as TGTGCCAGCAGCTTAGCGGGACAGGGGACCTCACCCCTCCACTTT.

J is TRBJ1-4 and V is TRBV25-1; 8 nucleotides align to TRBD1. V lost 0 bases and J lost 8; bases outside the gene matches: 5. Germline loops: CDR1 MGHDK, CDR2 SYGVNS. CDR3 length: 15 amino acids. The CDR3 spells CASSEYQGAEEKLFF. The CDR3 bases are TGTGCCAGCAGTGAATATCAGGGGGCGGAGGAAAAACTGTTTTTT. Variable domain in full (rest from reference TRBV25-1 and TRBJ1-4): EADIYQTPRYLVIGTGKKITLECSQTMGHDKMYWYQQDPGMELHLIHYSYGVNSTEKGDLSSESTVSRIRTEHFPLTLESARPSHTSQYLCASSEYQGAEEKLFFGSGTQLSVL.

This chain joins TRBV5-1 and TRBJ2-5; D ambiguous. The J call may be wrong; the DNA end is better matched by TRBJ2-7. CDR1 and CDR2 from the germline V gene are SGHRS and YFSETQ. This CDR3 is 13 amino acids long. The CDR3 coding sequence is TGCGCCAGCAGCTTGAGAGTGGACTACGAGCAGTACTTC. Its protein is CASSLRVDYEQYF.

This chain uses TRBV2 with TRBJ2-3, with D tentatively TRBD2 (7 bases). The CDR3 consists of 15 residues. Deletions cut 8 bases from V and 5 bases from J, with 20 bases between. Germline V gene lookup returns CDR1 SNHLY and CDR2 FYNNEI. The CDR3 loop reads CASGVGGGPVDTQYF. The CDR3 DNA is TGTGCCAGCGGCGTTGGGGGGGGGCCGGTAGATACGCAGTATTTT.

This clone was recorded only once. The genes are TRBV28 and TRBJ1-4; 7 nucleotides agree with TRBD1. Trimming removed 8 bases from V and 8 bases from J; junction bases left unmatched: 14. CDR3 length: 15 amino acids. The germline CDR1 and CDR2 sequences are MDHEN and SYDVKM. As DNA, the CDR3 is TGTGCCAGCGGATGGCCGGCAGGGGGGAAGGAAAAACTGTTTTTT. Encoded protein: CASGWPAGGKEKLFF.

The chain recombines TRBV11-2 with TRBJ2-7, with 7 positions matching TRBD1. The V segment lost 4 bases and the J segment 2 bases; nucleotides outside the gene matches: 8. The CDR3 has 15 residues. CDR1 is SGHAT, CDR2 FQNNGV, per germline. The CDR3 coding sequence is TGTGCCAGCAGCTCGGACAGGTGGATCACCTACGAGCAGTACTTC. Translated: CASSSDRWITYEQYF.

This clone was observed a few times. V and J are TRBV5-6 and TRBJ1-6, with 8 bases that match TRBD1. The germline V gene has CDR1 SGHDT and CDR2 YYEEEE. With 2 bases clipped from V and 7 bases from J, the junction kept 5 bases outside the gene matches. This CDR3 contains 15 residues. The CDR3 protein is CASSLGQGGNSPLHF. CDR3 DNA: TGTGCCAGCAGCTTAGGACAGGGTGGCAATTCACCCCTCCACTTT.

This rearrangement joins TRBV5-5 to TRBJ2-5, with 8 nucleotides matching TRBD1. Near its end, the DNA agrees better with TRBJ2-7, so the J call may be wrong. The CDR3 extends over 14 amino acids. Germline CDR1 SGHKS, CDR2 YYEKEE (reference sequence). The CDR3 region is CASSFQTGAYEQYF. In DNA form, the CDR3 reads TGTGCCAGCAGCTTCCAGACAGGGGCCTACGAGCAGTACTTC.

The DNA for the CDR3 is TGTGCCAGCAGCTTAGGCGCGGGAGATCAGCCCCAGCATTTT. Translating gives CASSLGAGDQPQHF. The J gene is TRBJ1-5, the V gene TRBV13; no clear D gene. Germline V gene lookup returns CDR1 PRHDT and CDR2 FYEKMQ (reference sequence). The CDR3 runs 14 residues. The V end lost 0 bases, the J end lost 5 bases, and 8 bases lay between the germline ends. The variable domain in full, completed from reference TRBV13 and TRBJ1-5, reads AAGVIQSPRHLIKEKRETATLKCYPIPRHDTVYWYQQGPGQDPQFLISFYEKMQSDKGSIPDRFSAQQFSDYHSELNMSSLELGDSALYFCASSLGAGDQPQHFGDGTRLSIL.

The chain's CDR3 is CASSLGGLARNEQFF. The CDR3 DNA sequence: TGTGCCAGCAGCTTGGGGGGACTAGCGCGAAATGAGCAGTTCTTC. The chain is built from TRBV5-4 and TRBJ2-1; TRBD2 matches 10 bases. CDR3 size: 15 residues. Germline V gene sequence: CDR1 SGHNT, CDR2 YYREEE (reference sequence). V dropped 0 bases and J dropped 7; count of bases not matched to a gene: 4.

In this sample, this clone turned up once. The chain has TRBV15 and TRBJ2-3, with 8 positions matching TRBD2. CDR1 and CDR2 (germline): LNHNV, YYDKDF (reference sequence). This CDR3 region has 17 residues. With V trimmed by 1 base and J by 1 base, 7 bases remained unmatched. The CDR3: CATSRGGGAGGTDTQYF. The DNA of the CDR3 is TGTGCCACCAGCAGAGGGGGGGGAGCGGGAGGCACAGATACGCAGTATTTT.

The CDR3 reads CASSQDRNQPQHF. CDR3 bases: TGTGCCAGCAGCCAGGACAGGAATCAGCCCCAGCATTTT. The chain has TRBV7-8 and TRBJ1-5, with TRBD1 matching over 7 bases. Germline CDR1 is SGHVS and CDR2 is FQNEAQ. V was pared by 5 bases and J by 4 bases, with 2 bases of the junction left unmatched. The CDR3 length is 13 residues.

The chain is built from TRBV10-3 and TRBJ2-3; D perhaps matches TRBD2 (5 bases). Trimming cost V 8 bases and J 4 bases, with 7 bases left between them. The CDR3 runs to 11 residues. Germline V gene lookup returns CDR1 ENHRY and CDR2 SYGVKD. The CDR3 protein is CAIDGADTQYF. The DNA of the CDR3 is TGTGCCATCGACGGGGCAGATACGCAGTATTTT.

The V call is TRBV27, the J call TRBJ2-7; 9 bases map to TRBD1. Germline lookup yields CDR1 MNHEY and CDR2 SMNVEV (reference sequence). This CDR3 region has 15 residues. The J segment lost 7 bases and the V segment lost 6 bases, leaving 13 bases of the junction unmatched. The CDR3 nucleotides are TGTGCCAGCAGCTTACTAGGGACAGGGAGAGGGGAGCAGTACTTC. Protein: CASSLLGTGRGEQYF.

The chain couples TRBV28 to TRBJ2-2; tentatively, D is TRBD2 (6 bases). V lost 5 bases and J lost 7, with 20 bases in between. CDR3 length: 16 amino acids. Germline lookup yields CDR1 MDHEN and CDR2 SYDVKM. CDR3 sequence (DNA): TGTGCCAGCAGTCAACGACTAGTCCGAGCAGGCGGGGAGCTGTTTTTT. Its protein is CASSQRLVRAGGELFF. Full variable domain (rest looked up from reference TRBV28 and TRBJ2-2): DVKVTQSSRYLVKRTGEKVFLECVQDMDHENMFWYRQDPGLGLRLIYFSYDVKMKEKGDIPEGYSVSREKKERFSLILESASTNQTSMYLCASSQRLVRAGGELFFGEGSRLTVL.

V gene TRBV28 combines with J gene TRBJ2-7; D unclear. V lost 6 bases and J lost 3, with 12 bases in between. The CDR3 extends over 13 amino acids. The germline gives CDR1 MDHEN, CDR2 SYDVKM. CDR3 loop: CASSRGQVYEQYF. The CDR3 DNA sequence: TGTGCCAGCAGCCGTGGGCAAGTCTACGAGCAGTACTTC. Drawing the rest from reference TRBV28 and TRBJ2-7, the complete variable domain is DVKVTQSSRYLVKRTGEKVFLECVQDMDHENMFWYRQDPGLGLRLIYFSYDVKMKEKGDIPEGYSVSREKKERFSLILESASTNQTSMYLCASSRGQVYEQYFGPGTRLTVT.

CDR3 coding DNA: TGCAGCGTCGCACTGGGGGGATACTATGGCTACACCTTC. Its translation: CSVALGGYYGYTF. This chain links TRBV29-1 with TRBJ1-2, with D tentatively TRBD1 (5 bases). The germline V and J ends were trimmed by 6 bases and 3 bases, with 14 bases remaining between them. The CDR3 spans 13 residues. Germline assignment: CDR1 SQVTM and CDR2 ANQGSEA.

This clone was observed once. This chain's CDR3 is CASSLWTTINYEQYF. CDR3 DNA: TGTGCCAGCAGCTTGTGGACTACCATCAACTACGAGCAGTACTTC. V and J are TRBV7-9 and TRBJ2-7; possibly TRBD2 for D (6 bases). Trimming removed 3 bases from V and 3 bases from J, with 15 bases in between. CDR1 and CDR2 from the germline V gene are SEHNR and FQNEAQ (reference sequence). This CDR3 contains 15 residues. Based on the CDR3 plus reference TRBV7-9 and TRBJ2-7, the full variable domain is DTGVSQNPRHKITKRGQNVTFRCDPISEHNRLYWYRQTLGQGPEFLTYFQNEAQLEKSRLLSDRFSAERPKGSFSTLEIQRTEQGDSAMYLCASSLWTTINYEQYFGPGTRLTVT.

V and J are TRBV7-9 and TRBJ2-7; 14 bases line up with TRBD2. The CDR3 is made up of 16 amino acids. Trimming took 4 bases from V and 4 from J; bases not matched to a gene: 6. In germline, CDR1 is SEHNR, CDR2 FQNEAQ (reference sequence). This CDR3 reads CASSSPGLAGGYEQYF. CDR3 in DNA: TGTGCCAGCAGCTCGCCTGGACTAGCGGGGGGTTACGAGCAGTACTTC.

This chain uses TRBV5-1 with TRBJ2-5; D is unresolved. Germline V gives CDR1 SGHRS, CDR2 YFSETQ. Trimming took 0 bases from V and 2 from J, leaving 8 bases between them. CDR3 length equals 14 residues. CDR3 coding DNA: TGCGCCAGCAGCTTGGGCGTCGGGCAAGAGACCCAGTACTTC. Translation: CASSLGVGQETQYF. Combining the CDR3 with reference TRBV5-1 and TRBJ2-5 gives the whole variable domain KAGVTQTPRYLIKTRGQQVTLSCSPISGHRSVSWYQQTPGQGLQFLFEYFSETQRNKGNFPGRFSGRQFSNSRSEMNVSTLELGDSALYLCASSLGVGQETQYFGPGTRLLVL.

V gene TRBV4-1 combines with J gene TRBJ1-4; D is possibly TRBD1 (6 bases). This CDR3 has 16 amino acids. From germline, CDR1 is MGHRA and CDR2 YSYEKL. V was cut by 3 bases and J by 6 bases, with 17 bases left in between. DNA for the CDR3: TGCGCCAGCAGCCATCGCCATGGACAGCAAGATGAAAAACTGTTTTTT. Protein product: CASSHRHGQQDEKLFF.

The DNA of the CDR3 is TGTGCCAGCAGGGATTTAAGACAGGGGGTCACTGAAGCTTTCTTT. Translating it yields CASRDLRQGVTEAFF. V and J are TRBV7-9 and TRBJ1-1; TRBD1 agrees at 9 bases. V was pared by 6 bases and J by 4 bases, with 9 bases of the junction left unmatched. CDR1 and CDR2 from the germline V gene are SEHNR and FQNEAQ (reference sequence). The CDR3 contains 15 residues.

A note on this clone: Because it lacks the conserved phenylalanine or tryptophan at the end, this CDR3 is likely a read error. The genes are TRBV6-5 and TRBJ2-7; 12 nucleotides agree with TRBD2. From germline, CDR1 is MNHEY and CDR2 SVGAGI. The trim removed 0 bases at V and 7 bases at J, leaving 4 bases unmatched. The CDR3 sequence is 15 residues long. As DNA, the CDR3 is TGTGCCAGCAGTTACTCGACGACTAGCGGGAGAGAGCAGTACCTC. This sequence encodes CASSYSTTSGREQYL.

This clone is a singleton in its sample. The V gene is TRBV28, the J gene TRBJ2-7, with 12 bases matching TRBD1. The V segment lost 5 bases and the J segment 2 bases; nucleotides outside the gene matches: 13. The germline V gene encodes CDR1 MDHEN and CDR2 SYDVKM. This CDR3 has 18 residues. DNA of the CDR3: TGTGCCAGCAGTCCCGAGGGGGACAGGGGGCCAAGTACCTACGAGCAGTACTTC. As protein: CASSPEGDRGPSTYEQYF.

The V call is TRBV2, the J call TRBJ2-3; D may be TRBD1 (5 bases). V was pared by 1 base and J by 1 base, with 9 bases between. Germline values: CDR1 SNHLY, CDR2 FYNNEI. The CDR3 is 15 residues long. The CDR3 DNA follows: TGTGCCAGCAGTGAAGAGGGCAGGGGCACAGATACGCAGTATTTT. It specifies CASSEEGRGTDTQYF.

The chain uses TRBV5-1 and TRBJ2-3; D is perhaps TRBD1 (5 bases). The CDR3 runs to 12 residues. With 7 bases removed from V and 2 bases from J, the gap between germline ends came to 8 bases. Germline CDR1 is SGHRS and CDR2 is YFSETQ. As DNA, the CDR3 is TGCGCCAGCCCAGGGCCCACAGATACGCAGTATTTT. Translating it yields CASPGPTDTQYF.

This chain uses TRBV5-6 with TRBJ2-1; D gene unclear. The V gene's germline CDR1 is SGHDT and CDR2 YYEEEE. This CDR3 comprises 16 residues. V lost 3 bases, J lost 3 bases, and 16 bases lay in between. CDR3 in DNA: TGTGCCAGCAGCTCAGACTCGAAAGGAAACTACAATGAGCAGTTCTTC. Amino acid sequence: CASSSDSKGNYNEQFF.

The chain carries TRBV10-3 and TRBJ1-2, with 7 bases identical to TRBD1. The CDR3 runs to 15 residues. CDR1 is ENHRY and CDR2 is SYGVKD in the germline V gene. Losses at the gene ends were 2 bases for V and 4 bases for J; bases not matched to a gene: 7. The CDR3 sequence is CAISEGLTGAYGYTF. The CDR3 bases are TGTGCCATCAGTGAGGGACTAACAGGGGCCTATGGCTACACCTTC.